The clone carrying this T cell receptor beta chain was observed a single time. This entry is derived from a study of OX40 agonist ivuxolimab in advanced cancers. V was trimmed by 5 bases and J by 5 bases, leaving 16 bases between them. This CDR3 contains 15 residues. The germline V gene encodes CDR1 PRHDT and CDR2 FYEKMQ (reference sequence). TCRdb keeps only in-frame clones here, not all; method: immunoSEQ multiplex PCR. Of some 50,000 clones listed, about 94% are singletons. Sequenced material: CD4+ or CD8+ T cells sorted from blood, taken in a trial of the OX40 agonist ivuxolimab. This clonotype originated in an adult with an advanced solid tumor such as melanoma, head and neck, liver or kidney cancer. This chain links TRBV13 with TRBJ2-1; D is unclear. The CDR3 sequence is CASSPTPPNDNEQFF. The CDR3 DNA sequence: TGTGCCAGCAGCCCTACACCCCCAAACGACAATGAGCAGTTCTTC.